The 6 T cell receptor beta chains reported below all come from one sample, sequenced in a study of blood T cells in healthy people across ages. Combining a sample-barcoded 5' primer with a J-beta primer mix, a second PCR ran for roughly 7 to 12 cycles. TCRdb used MiXCR to reprocess the 5' RACE reads, holding one entry per CDR3 protein. The table shows 2 million or so distinct CDR3 sequences, with 49% occurring only once. The source material was blood. These receptors were taken from a woman aged 40 to 49 in good health.

In this sample, this clonotype turned up a few times. The chain joins TRBV5-1 to TRBJ2-5, with D maybe TRBD2 (5 bases). Germline loops: CDR1 SGHRS, CDR2 YFSETQ. This CDR3 is built from 15 residues. Trimming pared 0 bases from V and 6 bases from J, leaving 15 bases between. The CDR3 DNA is TGCGCCAGCAGCTTGGGGGGAGAGACCGGGAAGACCCAGTACTTC. Protein: CASSLGGETGKTQYF.

This chain connects TRBV4-2 to TRBJ2-7; 9 nucleotides align to TRBD1. Per the germline V gene, CDR1 is LGHNA and CDR2 is YNFKEQ. The CDR3 sequence is 15 residues long. V shed 1 base and J 0 bases; nucleotides not matched to a gene: 1. In DNA, the CDR3 is TGTGCCAGCAGCCAAGGGGACAGGGACTCCTACGAGCAGTACTTC. Translation gives CASSQGDRDSYEQYF.

This clonotype was detected only a few times. The chain joins TRBV9 to TRBJ2-5; D uncertain. Trimming shortened V by 2 bases and J by 5 bases, and 10 bases separated the two germline ends. Germline assignment: CDR1 SGDLS and CDR2 YYNGEE. The CDR3 has 13 amino acids. Here the CDR3 DNA reads TGTGCCAGCAGCGTTGAAGGGTGGGAGACCCAGTACTTC. Translating gives CASSVEGWETQYF.

This sequence joins TRBV20-1 and TRBJ1-1; 10 bases match TRBD1. This CDR3 has 12 residues. Trimming removed 1 base from V and 10 bases from J; junction bases left unmatched: 3. Germline V CDR1 and CDR2: DFQATT, SNEGSKA (reference sequence). The CDR3 region has the DNA TGCAGTGCTAGAGTAGGGGACAGGGGAGCTTTCTTT. This codes for CSARVGDRGAFF.

This clonotype has only a few counts. The V gene is TRBV20-1, the J gene TRBJ2-1; D is unclear. V was shortened by 4 bases and J by 0 bases, with 10 bases between the two germline ends. There are 14 residues in the CDR3. Germline CDR1 reads DFQATT; CDR2 reads SNEGSKA (reference sequence). The DNA of the CDR3 is TGCAGTGCTATACTCCGGAGCTCCTACAATGAGCAGTTCTTC. Amino acid sequence: CSAILRSSYNEQFF.

This clonotype has a single count. This chain joins TRBV18 and TRBJ2-5; 8 bases match TRBD1. The trim removed 4 bases at V and 11 bases at J, leaving 6 bases unmatched. CDR1 and CDR2 (germline): KGHSH, LQKENI. This CDR3 has 12 residues. CDR3 loop: CASSQTGEEQYF. DNA for the CDR3: TGTGCCAGCTCACAGACAGGGGAAGAGCAGTACTTC.